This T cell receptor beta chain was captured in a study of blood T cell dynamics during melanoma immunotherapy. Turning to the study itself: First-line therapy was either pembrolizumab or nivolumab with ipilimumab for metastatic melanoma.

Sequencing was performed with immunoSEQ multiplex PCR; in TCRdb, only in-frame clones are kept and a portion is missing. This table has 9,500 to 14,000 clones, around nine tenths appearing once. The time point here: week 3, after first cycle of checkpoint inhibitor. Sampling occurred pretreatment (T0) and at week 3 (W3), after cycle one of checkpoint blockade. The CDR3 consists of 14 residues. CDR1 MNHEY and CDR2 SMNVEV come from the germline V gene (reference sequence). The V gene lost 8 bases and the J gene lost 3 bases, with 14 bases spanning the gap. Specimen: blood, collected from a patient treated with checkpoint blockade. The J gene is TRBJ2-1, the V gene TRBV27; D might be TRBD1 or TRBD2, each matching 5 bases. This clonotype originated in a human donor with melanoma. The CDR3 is CASRWDGFYNEQFF. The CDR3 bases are TGTGCCAGCCGCTGGGACGGCTTCTACAATGAGCAGTTCTTC.